This is a list of T cell receptor beta chains from one sample in a study of CD8+ T cells in alopecia areata. This table comes from immunoSEQ multiplex PCR, and its TCRdb copy is limited to in-frame clones, with some not included. The profile shows 90,000 or so clones, around 44% of them singletons. This material consisted of CD8+ T cells sorted from blood, taken at week 24, from a patient treated with tofacitinib. Source of these receptors: a human donor with alopecia areata. Each CDR3 is given with its conserved first and last residue. The D gene is left open where the match is weak. A clone size is listed for some rows: how often the clone was seen (once, few, many), or a class if it is expanded.

TRBJ2-7 | few | TRBD2 | 15 | TRBV27 | CASSELAGGFYEQYF | TGTGCCAGCAGTGAACTAGCGGGAGGTTTCTACGAGCAGTACTTC
TRBJ2-7 | few | TRBD2 | 15 | TRBV5-1 | CASSSSAGGAYEQYF | TGCGCCAGCAGCTCTTCTGCGGGAGGGGCCTACGAGCAGTACTTC
TRBJ2-7 | few | NA | 12 | TRBV9 | CASSEPAGEQYF | TGTGCCAGCAGCGAGCCCGCCGGTGAGCAGTACTTC
TRBJ2-5 | NA | NA | 13 | TRBV9 | CASSVEGVETQYF | TGTGCCAGCAGCGTTGAAGGGGTAGAGACCCAGTACTTC
TRBJ1-1 | NA | NA | 14 | TRBV11-1 | CASSPRRINTEAFF | TGTGCCAGCAGCCCCAGGCGAATCAACACTGAAGCTTTCTTT
TRBJ2-1 | few | NA | 16 | TRBV2 | CASAPPSGVFYNEQFF | TGTGCCAGTGCTCCCCCCTCAGGGGTCTTCTACAATGAGCAGTTCTTC
TRBJ2-1 | NA | TRBD2 | 17 | TRBV7-3 | CASSPGTSRGSYNEQFF | TGTGCCAGCAGCCCGGGGACTAGCAGAGGCTCCTACAATGAGCAGTTCTTC
TRBJ2-1 | few | NA | 15 | TRBV5-4 | CASNPSPLDWNEQFF | TGTGCCAGCAACCCCTCCCCGCTAGATTGGAATGAGCAGTTCTTC
TRBJ1-2 | NA | NA | 15 | TRBV4-3 | CASSQEWGGNYGYTF | TGCGCCAGCAGCCAGGAATGGGGAGGGAACTATGGCTACACCTTC
TRBJ2-5 | NA | NA | 17 | TRBV7-6 | CASSSRPLETAGETQYF | TGTGCCAGCAGCTCCCGGCCATTGGAAACCGCAGGGGAGACCCAGTACTTC
TRBJ2-5 | few | NA | 14 | TRBV27 | CASSLSGKKETQYF | TGTGCCAGCAGTTTATCTGGGAAGAAAGAGACCCAGTACTTC
TRBJ2-5 | few | TRBD2 | 15 | TRBV6-1 | CASSRLAGEYATQYF | TGTGCCAGCAGTAGATTAGCGGGAGAGTACGCGACCCAGTACTTC
TRBJ2-4 | NA | TRBD1 | 14 | TRBV7-8 | CASSPGDSKNIQYF | TGTGCCAGCAGCCCCGGGGACAGCAAAAACATTCAGTACTTC
TRBJ2-2 | few | TRBD2 | 17 | TRBV29-1 | CSVGGTSGRGNTGELFF | TGCAGCGTTGGCGGGACTAGCGGGAGGGGGAACACCGGGGAGCTGTTTTTT
TRBJ2-5 | NA | TRBD2 | 12 | TRBV23-1 | CASSGSGETQYF | TGCGCCAGCAGTGGTAGCGGGGAGACCCAGTACTTC